The rows below give T cell receptor beta chains drawn from one sample of a study of blood T cell repertoires in COVID-19. Sequencing was performed with immunoSEQ multiplex PCR; in TCRdb, only in-frame clones are kept and a portion is missing. Of fewer than 450,000 clones detected, approximately 87% appear once; the ten largest clones hold about 6.9%. Input material: peripheral blood. These receptor sequences come from a woman aged 45-65 years with COVID-19, enrolled during active disease. CDR3s include the opening cysteine and the closing phenylalanine or tryptophan. Fields, in order: clone size, D gene, V gene, J gene, CDR3 DNA, CDR3 protein. D genes are given only for firm matches. Clone size appears in some rows only: once, few, many, or a class for an expanded clone.

>-|-|TRBV24-1|TRBJ1-5
TGTGCCACCAGTGATTCACAGGGTTTTCAGCCCCAGCATTTT
CATSDSQGFQPQHF
>-|TRBD1|TRBV14|TRBJ2-1
TGTGCCAGCAGCTCAGACAGGGTGGTCAATGAGCAGTTCTTC
CASSSDRVVNEQFF
>-|TRBD2|TRBV11-3|TRBJ2-5
TGTGCCAGCAGCTTAGTCGCCCTAGCGGGAGCAGAGACCCAGTACTTC
CASSLVALAGAETQYF
>once|-|TRBV6-5|TRBJ1-5
TGTGCCAGTTTGGCAGGCCGATATCAGCCCCAGCATTTT
CASLAGRYQPQHF
>-|-|TRBV2|TRBJ1-6
TGTGCCAGCATTTGGAGCTCCTATAATTCACCCCTCCACTTT
CASIWSSYNSPLHF
>-|-|TRBV18|TRBJ1-5
TGTGCCAGCTCACCTGCAGGGGATCAGCCCCAGCATTTT
CASSPAGDQPQHF
>-|-|TRBV19|TRBJ2-2
TGTGCCAGTAGCGGGAGCAACACCGGGGAGCTGTTTTTT
CASSGSNTGELFF
>-|TRBD2|TRBV11-2|TRBJ2-1
TGTGCCAGCAGCCTTAGCGGGAGACAAGGGAATGAGCAGTTCTTC
CASSLSGRQGNEQFF
>-|TRBD2|TRBV29-1|TRBJ2-1
TGCAGCGTTGAAGGGATGGCGGGAGCCCAGTCCTACAATGAGCAGTTCTTC
CSVEGMAGAQSYNEQFF
>-|-|TRBV2|TRBJ1-2
TGTGCCAGCAGTGACTTCCCCTATGGCTACACCTTC
CASSDFPYGYTF
>-|-|TRBV19|TRBJ2-1
TGTGCCAGTAGTATGGGGGCAGGCCCATACAATGAGCAGTTCTTC
CASSMGAGPYNEQFF
>-|-|TRBV5-8|TRBJ2-7
TGTGCCAGCAGCTTTCGGGTCGGAGGGACCTACGAGCAGTACTTC
CASSFRVGGTYEQYF
>-|-|TRBV5-6|TRBJ1-1
TGTGCCAGCAGCTTGGGTACCGGGTTCCCGGCTGAAGCTTTCTTT
CASSLGTGFPAEAFF
>-|-|TRBV10-3|TRBJ1-1
TGTGCCATCCGGTCAGGGGCCACTGAAGCTTTCTTT
CAIRSGATEAFF
>-|TRBD2|TRBV7-9|TRBJ2-1
TGTGCCAGCAGCTCGGCTAGCGGGAGGGCGAGAGGTGAGCAGTTCTTC
CASSSASGRARGEQFF
>-|-|TRBV6-5|TRBJ2-3
TGTGCCAGCAGTTACCAGGGTACGCAGTATTTT
CASSYQGTQYF
>few|TRBD2|TRBV11-2|TRBJ2-7
TGTGCCAGCAGCTTCGGACTAGCGGGAGTTTCCTACGAGCAGTACTTC
CASSFGLAGVSYEQYF
>-|TRBD2|TRBV7-2|TRBJ2-3
TGTGCCAGCAGCCCCGTAGCGGGAGCTAGGACAGATACGCAGTATTTT
CASSPVAGARTDTQYF
>-|TRBD1|TRBV4-2|TRBJ1-2
TGTGCCAGCAGCCAAGCAACCGGACAGGGCGGCTATGGCTACACCTTC
CASSQATGQGGYGYTF
>-|-|TRBV9|TRBJ2-7
TGTGCCAGCAGCGTAGGAGGGGGGGTTCGTTCGCGGTACGAGCAGTACTTC
CASSVGGGVRSRYEQYF
>-|-|TRBV6-5|TRBJ2-3
TGTGCCAGCAGTTACTCTGTTGTCGTGGATACGCAGTATTTT
CASSYSVVVDTQYF
>-|TRBD2|TRBV7-2|TRBJ2-1
TGTGCCAGCAGCGAGGGACTAGTTTACAATGAGCAGTTCTTC
CASSEGLVYNEQFF
>-|TRBD1|TRBV4-2|TRBJ1-2
TGTGCCAGCAGCCAAGAGGTCAGGGGGGTGGGCTACACCTTC
CASSQEVRGVGYTF
>-|-|TRBV3-1/TRBV3-2|TRBJ2-5
TGTGCCAGCAGCCCCTTACGTGGGAAAGCGGAGGGACACCAAGAGACCCAGTACTTC
CASSPLRGKAEGHQETQYF
>-|-|TRBV7-3|TRBJ2-6
TGTGCCAGCAGCCGCGACAGCTCTGGGGCCAACGTCCTGACTTTC
CASSRDSSGANVLTF
>-|-|TRBV3-1/TRBV3-2|TRBJ2-4
TGTGCCAGCAGCGCGCGGTTAGCCAAAAACATTCAGTACTTC
CASSARLAKNIQYF
>-|-|TRBV2|TRBJ2-7
TGTGCCGGGAAGGCGGACAACCCCTACGAGCAGTACTTC
CAGKADNPYEQYF
>-|TRBD1|TRBV19|TRBJ1-2
TGTGCCAGTAGTATAGCCTCCCCCGGGACAGGGGCTGATGGCTACACCTTC
CASSIASPGTGADGYTF
>-|-|TRBV28|TRBJ1-5
TGTGCCAGCAGTTTATTGGGGGCCGCCAATCAGCCCCAGCATTTT
CASSLLGAANQPQHF
>-|-|TRBV6-5|TRBJ1-3
TGTGCCAGCGGGGGGTCCTCTGGAAACACCATATATTTT
CASGGSSGNTIYF
>-|-|TRBV6-5|TRBJ2-3
TGTGCCAGCAGTTACTCGGCTAGCAGCACAGATACGCAGTATTTT
CASSYSASSTDTQYF
>-|TRBD1|TRBV18|TRBJ2-3
TGTGCCAGCTCAACACAGGGGGGCACAGATACGCAGTATTTT
CASSTQGGTDTQYF
>-|-|TRBV11-2|TRBJ1-6
TGTGCCAGCAGCCCTCTAGACAGGAGGTTCAATTCACCCCTCCACTTT
CASSPLDRRFNSPLHF